The 15 T cell receptor beta chains below all came from one sample that was sequenced in a study of blood T cell repertoires in COVID-19. This table comes from immunoSEQ multiplex PCR, and its TCRdb copy is limited to in-frame clones, with some not included. Altogether 29,000 or so clones are present, 80% being singletons, with the ten largest covering around 43%. Material for sequencing was peripheral blood. These receptors were taken from a woman aged 70-85 years with acute or convalescent COVID-19.

The V gene is TRBV7-2, the J gene TRBJ2-1; 8 bases match TRBD1. CDR3 length: 15 residues. The junction had 5 bases not matched to a gene; V was cut back by 5 bases and J by 2 bases. Germline-derived CDR1 and CDR2 are SGHTA and FQGNSA. The DNA for the CDR3 is TGTGCCAGCAGCCCCACAGGGGGGACCTACAATGAGCAGTTCTTC. Protein: CASSPTGGTYNEQFF.

The chain joins TRBV11-2 to TRBJ1-2; no reliable D call. Germline-derived CDR1 and CDR2 are SGHAT and FQNNGV. The CDR3 is made up of 13 amino acids. V lost 5 bases, J lost 2 bases, and 9 bases lay in between. For the CDR3, the DNA is TGTGCCAGCAGCCCACAAACAAACTATGGCTACACCTTC. Encoded protein: CASSPQTNYGYTF.

V and J are TRBV5-4 and TRBJ2-1, with D perhaps matching TRBD1 (5 bases). The CDR3 runs 19 residues. Deletions cut 2 bases from V and 0 bases from J, with 21 bases between. CDR1 and CDR2 from the germline V gene are SGHNT and YYREEE (reference sequence). CDR3 loop: CASSFGLGTIDSSYNEQFF. The CDR3 region has the DNA TGTGCCAGCAGCTTTGGGCTGGGTACGATTGACAGCTCCTACAATGAGCAGTTCTTC.

The chain uses TRBV6-5 and TRBJ2-7; TRBD1 agrees at 8 bases. Germline V gene sequence: CDR1 MNHEY, CDR2 SVGAGI. The CDR3 contains 14 residues. The J segment lost 3 bases and the V segment lost 2 bases, leaving 3 bases of the junction unmatched. The CDR3 sequence: CASSYRGQGYEQYF. CDR3 in DNA: TGTGCCAGCAGTTACCGCGGACAGGGCTACGAGCAGTACTTC.

This chain uses TRBV6-5 with TRBJ1-1; no clear D. Germline loops: CDR1 MNHEY, CDR2 SVGAGI. Trimming removed 0 bases at V and 1 base at J, with 6 bases between. The CDR3 runs 14 residues. The CDR3 sequence is CASSYSRGNTEAFF. CDR3 bases: TGTGCCAGCAGTTACTCGAGAGGGAACACTGAAGCTTTCTTT.

The chain has TRBV18 and TRBJ2-1; TRBD2 matches 7 bases. This CDR3 contains 16 residues. The V segment lost 1 base and the J segment 4 bases; nucleotides outside the gene matches: 7. The V gene's germline CDR1 is KGHSH and CDR2 LQKENI. DNA of the CDR3: TGTGCCAGCTCACCACTTCTAGCGGAGATGTACAATGAGCAGTTCTTC. This sequence encodes CASSPLLAEMYNEQFF.

The count of this clone is one. The chain links TRBV4-2 to TRBJ2-1, with TRBD2 matching 9 bases. The V segment lost 4 bases and the J segment 7 bases; nucleotides outside the gene matches: 8. The CDR3 has 15 amino acids. The V gene's germline CDR1 is LGHNA and CDR2 YNFKEQ. The chain's CDR3 is CASSRRLAEGNEQFF. DNA of the CDR3: TGTGCCAGCAGCCGAAGACTAGCGGAGGGGAATGAGCAGTTCTTC.

The chain couples TRBV28 to TRBJ1-4; 10 nucleotides match TRBD1. J lost 6 bases, V lost 4 bases, and 5 bases had no gene match. The CDR3 is 15 residues long. The germline gives CDR1 MDHEN, CDR2 SYDVKM. The CDR3 region is CASSSTGTGDEKLFF. In nucleotides, the CDR3 is TGTGCCAGCAGTTCTACCGGGACAGGGGATGAAAAACTGTTTTTT.

V gene TRBV9 combines with J gene TRBJ1-1; 7 bases agree with TRBD1. Looked up from germline, CDR1 is SGDLS and CDR2 is YYNGEE. CDR3 length equals 15 residues. Unmatched junction bases numbered 14, after V lost 4 bases and J lost 8 bases. CDR3 loop: CASSPTTGWFSEAFF. The CDR3 DNA reads as TGTGCCAGCAGCCCGACGACAGGGTGGTTTTCGGAAGCTTTCTTT.

The genes are TRBV27 and TRBJ2-7; the match to TRBD1 covers 7 bases. The germline V gene encodes CDR1 MNHEY and CDR2 SMNVEV (reference sequence). The trim removed 6 bases at V and 1 base at J, leaving 3 bases unmatched. This CDR3 contains 13 residues. The CDR3: CASRVQGSYEQYF. As DNA, the CDR3 is TGTGCCAGCAGGGTACAGGGGTCCTACGAGCAGTACTTC.

The chain recombines TRBV5-4 with TRBJ2-1, with D maybe TRBD2 (7 bases). Trimming stripped 2 bases from V and 1 base from J, with 13 bases between. Germline loops: CDR1 SGHNT, CDR2 YYREEE (reference sequence). This CDR3 spans 16 amino acids. The CDR3 nucleotides are TGTGCCAGCAGCTTCGGGGGGCCTGGGTCCTACAATGAGCAGTTCTTC. Translation gives CASSFGGPGSYNEQFF.

The V gene is TRBV6-5, the J gene TRBJ2-5, with 8 bases aligning to TRBD2. The CDR3 spans 15 residues. The V gene's germline CDR1 is MNHEY and CDR2 SVGAGI. J was trimmed by 5 bases and V by 6 bases; bases with no gene match: 11. CDR3 sequence reads: CASSPARGAGETQYF. For the CDR3, the DNA is TGTGCCAGCAGCCCAGCGCGGGGGGCTGGGGAGACCCAGTACTTC.

This clone was seen a few times. The genes are TRBV27 and TRBJ1-2; TRBD1 is a possible D gene (6 bases). The CDR3 totals 14 residues. Germline values: CDR1 MNHEY, CDR2 SMNVEV (reference sequence). V shed 5 bases and J shed 6 bases, with 16 bases lying between them. The CDR3 sequence: CASSPLRDTDGYTF. CDR3 in DNA: TGTGCCAGCAGTCCACTCCGGGACACGGATGGCTACACCTTC.

The chain couples TRBV5-1 to TRBJ2-7, with 7 positions matching TRBD1. This CDR3 is built from 13 residues. Germline CDR1 SGHRS, CDR2 YFSETQ. The J segment lost 3 bases and the V segment lost 7 bases, leaving 7 bases of the junction unmatched. CDR3 residues: CASGFDRDYEQYF. In nucleotides, the CDR3 is TGCGCCAGCGGTTTCGACAGGGACTACGAGCAGTACTTC. Filled out from reference TRBV5-1 and TRBJ2-7, the complete variable domain reads KAGVTQTPRYLIKTRGQQVTLSCSPISGHRSVSWYQQTPGQGLQFLFEYFSETQRNKGNFPGRFSGRQFSNSRSEMNVSTLELGDSALYLCASGFDRDYEQYFGPGTRLTVT.

The chain links TRBV4-1 to TRBJ2-1; 11 nucleotides match TRBD2. This CDR3 is 16 amino acids long. Trimming at V came to 2 bases and at J to 3 bases, leaving 3 bases not matched to a gene. Germline V gene lookup returns CDR1 MGHRA and CDR2 YSYEKL. The CDR3 protein is CASSQSTSGIYNEQFF. The CDR3 region has the DNA TGCGCCAGCAGCCAATCGACTAGCGGGATCTACAATGAGCAGTTCTTC.